The 23 T cell receptor beta chains listed next were all sequenced from one sample in a study of T-cell reconstitution after alpha-beta-depleted transplantation in children. For TCRbeta, the library was prepared with unique molecular identifiers. TCRdb called the PCR reads again in MiXCR, with one record for every CDR3 protein. The sample records hundreds of thousands of distinct CDR3 sequences, around 16% being singletons. The input for sequencing was PBMCs from the stem cell graft donor, taken from the stem cell graft. These receptors were taken from a human donor who donated a stem cell graft to a child with acute myeloid leukemia.

The rearrangement joins TRBV7-9 to TRBJ2-7; weak D call: TRBD2 (5 bases). CDR1 is SEHNR, CDR2 FQNEAQ, per germline (reference sequence). The CDR3 has 12 amino acids. The ends were cut back, 5 bases at V and 6 bases at J, with 11 bases in the middle. The CDR3 spells CASSMGVGEQYF. CDR3 nucleotide sequence: TGTGCCAGCAGCATGGGAGTCGGCGAGCAGTACTTC.

Ten or more counts support this clonotype. This chain links TRBV20-1 with TRBJ2-1; 10 bases fit TRBD2. The trim removed 3 bases at V and 6 bases at J, leaving 8 bases unmatched. CDR3 length equals 15 residues. In germline, CDR1 is DFQATT, CDR2 SNEGSKA (reference sequence). The CDR3 reads CSARISGGTFNEQFF. The CDR3 coding sequence is TGCAGTGCTAGGATTAGCGGGGGGACATTCAATGAGCAGTTCTTC.

The chain combines TRBV20-1 with TRBJ1-4; possibly TRBD1 for D (6 bases). Germline V CDR1 and CDR2: DFQATT, SNEGSKA (reference sequence). The CDR3 sequence is 12 residues long. V lost 6 bases to trimming and J lost 10 bases, with 15 bases between them. CDR3 loop: CSAHQGGGKLFF. The CDR3 region has the DNA TGCAGTGCGCACCAAGGAGGGGGAAAACTGTTTTTT.

The chain combines TRBV9 with TRBJ2-1; TRBD2 matches at 7 bases. Germline trimming cut 4 bases from V and 0 bases from J; bases unmatched to any gene: 10. Looked up from germline, CDR1 is SGDLS and CDR2 is YYNGEE. The CDR3 is 17 amino acids. This chain's CDR3 is CASSRGTGGSSYNEQFF. The CDR3 DNA reads as TGTGCCAGCAGCCGAGGGACGGGGGGAAGCTCCTACAATGAGCAGTTCTTC.

This clonotype has ten or more counts. The genes are TRBV29-1 and TRBJ1-2, with D uncertain. The CDR3 runs to 11 residues. The germline V gene has CDR1 SQVTM and CDR2 ANQGSEA. V was clipped by 2 bases and J by 3 bases, with 4 bases between them. The CDR3 DNA follows: TGCAGCGTTGAATTAGACTATGGCTACACCTTC. Amino acids: CSVELDYGYTF.

This clonotype was counted many times. V gene TRBV7-9 combines with J gene TRBJ2-5; D is perhaps TRBD2 (6 bases). The CDR3 totals 14 residues. V dropped 6 bases and J dropped 3 bases, with 14 bases sitting between them. The germline gives CDR1 SEHNR, CDR2 FQNEAQ (reference sequence). The CDR3 reads CASSRGKPKETQYF. The CDR3 DNA sequence: TGTGCCAGCAGTCGGGGGAAACCTAAAGAGACCCAGTACTTC.

This clonotype has a count of ten or more. V usage is TRBV7-2 and J usage is TRBJ2-3, with TRBD2 identical over 8 bases. The V gene's germline CDR1 is SGHTA and CDR2 FQGNSA. CDR3 length: 15 residues. J lost 0 bases, V lost 11 bases, and 10 bases had no gene match. Here the CDR3 reads CAGSPGGGSTDTQYF. In nucleotides, the CDR3 is TGTGCCGGGTCACCAGGCGGGGGGAGCACAGATACGCAGTATTTT.

CDR3 sequence reads: CASRRRTTQETQYF. CDR3 DNA sequence: TGTGCCAGCAGAAGAAGGACAACCCAAGAGACCCAGTACTTC. The V call is TRBV6-1, the J call TRBJ2-5; maybe TRBD1 (5 bases). Between the trimmed V and J ends, which lost 6 bases and 1 base, there was a span of 12 bases. This CDR3 is 14 amino acids long. Germline V lookup: CDR1 MNHNS, CDR2 SASEGT.

Concerning this clonotype itself: This may come from a read error, since a much larger clone is one base off. The chain employs TRBV6-1 and TRBJ1-3; D remains unclear. Germline assignment: CDR1 MNHNS and CDR2 SASEGT. V lost 6 bases and J lost 2, with 8 bases in between. The CDR3 has 13 amino acids. In DNA, the CDR3 is TGTGCCAGCAGGGGCTACCCTGGAAACACCATATATTTT. Encoded protein: CASRGYPGNTIYF.

This clonotype was detected many times. V is TRBV6-1 and J is TRBJ2-1; the match to TRBD1 covers 7 bases. CDR1 MNHNS and CDR2 SASEGT come from the germline V gene. V lost 3 bases, J lost 15 bases, and 23 bases stayed unmatched. This CDR3 region has 17 residues. In DNA, the CDR3 is TGTGCCAGCAGTGACCCCCGTTCAGTACTGGGACAGACCCCGTTGTTCTTC. Its protein is CASSDPRSVLGQTPLFF.

This clonotype has more than one count but fewer than ten. J is TRBJ1-1 and V is TRBV12-3 or TRBV12-4; D gene uncertain. Trimming removed 5 bases at V and 5 bases at J, with 9 bases between. The CDR3 extends over 12 amino acids. This chain's CDR3 is CASSHPGTEAFF. The CDR3 bases are TGTGCCAGCAGTCATCCTGGAACTGAAGCTTTCTTT.

Ten or more counts support this clonotype. The chain combines TRBV20-1 with TRBJ2-5; 15 bases align to TRBD2. Germline CDR1 DFQATT, CDR2 SNEGSKA (reference sequence). V lost 6 bases to trimming and J lost 8 bases; unmatched junction nucleotides: 13. This CDR3 spans 16 amino acids. The CDR3 nucleotides are TGCAGTGCCCCCGGGACTAGCGGGGGGAGGGGAGCAACCCAGTACTTC. Protein product: CSAPGTSGGRGATQYF.

This clonotype was counted at least ten times. The chain recombines TRBV20-1 with TRBJ1-6; 7 nucleotides line up with TRBD1. V lost 5 bases to trimming and J lost 8 bases; unmatched junction nucleotides: 9. This CDR3 comprises 14 residues. Germline-derived CDR1 and CDR2 are DFQATT and SNEGSKA (reference sequence). The CDR3 reads CSAARQGVDSPLHF. Here the CDR3 DNA reads TGCAGTGCTGCCCGACAGGGAGTCGATTCACCCCTCCACTTT.

Points on this clonotype: It may be a read error: a sequence one base away is much more abundant. The V and J genes are TRBV20-1 and TRBJ1-2; no reliable D call. The germline CDR1 and CDR2 sequences are DFQATT and SNEGSKA (reference sequence). The CDR3 contains 12 residues. DNA of the CDR3: TGCAGTGCTAGTCCCCAACCTGAGGGCTACCCCTTC. Its protein product is CSASPQPEGYPF.

This clonotype was counted many times. This chain connects TRBV20-1 to TRBJ2-4; 7 positions agree with TRBD1. The J segment lost 0 bases and the V segment lost 3 bases, leaving 11 bases of the junction unmatched. CDR1 and CDR2 (germline): DFQATT, SNEGSKA (reference sequence). The CDR3 consists of 17 residues. The CDR3 nucleotides read TGCAGTGCTAGTGTATCGGGGACAGACATAGCCAAAAACATTCAGTACTTC. Its protein product is CSASVSGTDIAKNIQYF.

This clonotype has a handful of counts. This sequence joins TRBV6-5 and TRBJ1-5; D gene uncertain. This CDR3 spans 14 amino acids. V was shortened by 5 bases and J by 6 bases, with 14 bases between the two germline ends. Germline values: CDR1 MNHEY, CDR2 SVGAGI. CDR3 sequence: CASSSGRRSQPQHF. The CDR3 region has the DNA TGTGCCAGCAGTAGCGGCCGGCGGAGTCAGCCCCAGCATTTT.

The rearrangement uses TRBV20-1 and TRBJ2-7, with a tentative D call TRBD2 (6 bases). Trimming left V 5 bases short and J 3 bases short, with 20 bases between. The CDR3 has 15 residues. Germline values: CDR1 DFQATT, CDR2 SNEGSKA (reference sequence). The CDR3 here is CSAPDRGRSIYEQYF. The CDR3 DNA is TGCAGTGCTCCTGATAGAGGGAGGTCTATCTACGAGCAGTACTTC.

This clonotype came up a few times. The chain couples TRBV12-3 or TRBV12-4 to TRBJ1-5; 7 bases line up with TRBD1. The CDR3 is made up of 17 amino acids. The J segment lost 2 bases and the V segment lost 7 bases, leaving 14 bases of the junction unmatched. DNA of the CDR3: TGTGCCAGCACCCGCGGGGGACAGAAACGGGGCAATCAGCCCCAGCATTTT. This sequence encodes CASTRGGQKRGNQPQHF.

A few counts support this clonotype. J is TRBJ1-1 and V is TRBV7-7, with D hard to call. V lost 0 bases to trimming and J lost 5 bases, with 7 bases between them. This CDR3 is built from 13 residues. Germline V gene lookup returns CDR1 SSHAT and CDR2 FNYEAQ (reference sequence). The CDR3 DNA sequence: TGTGCCAGCAGCTTAGCGGATGGGACTGAAGCTTTCTTT. Translation gives CASSLADGTEAFF.

The chain's CDR3 is CSARDKDSFGLNQPQHF. CDR3 sequence (DNA): TGCAGTGCTAGAGACAAGGACAGCTTCGGACTTAATCAGCCCCAGCATTTT. V and J are TRBV20-1 and TRBJ1-5; D may be TRBD1 (6 bases). Trimming cost V 0 bases and J 4 bases, with 19 bases left between them. The CDR3 is 17 amino acids. Germline-derived CDR1 and CDR2 are DFQATT and SNEGSKA (reference sequence).

This clonotype was detected many times. The gene calls are TRBV12-3 or TRBV12-4 and TRBJ2-3; D possibly corresponds to TRBD1 (6 bases). The CDR3 loop spans 14 amino acids. Trimming took 6 bases from V and 2 from J, leaving 12 bases between them. CDR3 DNA sequence: TGTGCCAGCAGCTTGGGACAAAACACAGATACGCAGTATTTT. Encoded protein: CASSLGQNTDTQYF.

The V call is TRBV11-1, the J call TRBJ1-1; the D gene is possibly TRBD1 (6 bases). This CDR3 has 16 amino acids. Trimming stripped 7 bases from V and 3 bases from J, with 21 bases between. Germline loops: CDR1 SGHAT, CDR2 FQDESV (reference sequence). Here the CDR3 reads CASMGLEGGPYTEAFF. The DNA for the CDR3 is TGTGCCAGCATGGGCCTAGAGGGGGGACCTTACACTGAAGCTTTCTTT.

This clonotype has a handful of counts. V is TRBV5-5 and J is TRBJ2-2; D is unresolved. From germline, CDR1 is SGHKS and CDR2 YYEKEE (reference sequence). CDR3 size: 16 residues. V was trimmed by 0 bases and J by 1 base, leaving 10 bases between them. CDR3 in amino acids: CASSLVPFWNTGELFF. The CDR3 DNA follows: TGTGCCAGCAGCTTGGTCCCATTCTGGAACACCGGGGAGCTGTTTTTT.